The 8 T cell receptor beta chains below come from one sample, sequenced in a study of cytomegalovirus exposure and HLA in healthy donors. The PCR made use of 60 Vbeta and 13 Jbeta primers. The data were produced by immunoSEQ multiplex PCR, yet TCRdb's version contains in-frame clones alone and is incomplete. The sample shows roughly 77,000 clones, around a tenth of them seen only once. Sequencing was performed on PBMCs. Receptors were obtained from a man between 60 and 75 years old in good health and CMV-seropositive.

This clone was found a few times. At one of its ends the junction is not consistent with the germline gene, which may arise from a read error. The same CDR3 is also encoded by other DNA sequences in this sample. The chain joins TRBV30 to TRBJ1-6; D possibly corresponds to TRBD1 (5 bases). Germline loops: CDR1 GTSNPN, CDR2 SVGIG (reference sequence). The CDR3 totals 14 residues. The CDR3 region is CAWSAGQDNSPLHF. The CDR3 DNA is TGTGCCTGGTCCGCGGGGCAGGATAATTCCCCCCTCCACTTT.

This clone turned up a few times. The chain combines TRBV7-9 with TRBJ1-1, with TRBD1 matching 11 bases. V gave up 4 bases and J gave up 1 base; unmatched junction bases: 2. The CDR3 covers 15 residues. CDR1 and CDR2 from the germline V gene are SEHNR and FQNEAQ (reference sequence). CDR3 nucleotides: TGTGCCAGCAGCTCCGGACAGGGGGCGAACACTGAAGCTTTCTTT. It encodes CASSSGQGANTEAFF.

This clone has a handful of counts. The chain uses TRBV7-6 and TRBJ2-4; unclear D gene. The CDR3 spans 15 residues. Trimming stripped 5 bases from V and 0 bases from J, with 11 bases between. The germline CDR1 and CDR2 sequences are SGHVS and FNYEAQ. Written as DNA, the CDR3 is TGTGCCAGCAGCCGAGTTGTGCTAGCCAAAAACATTCAGTACTTC. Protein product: CASSRVVLAKNIQYF.

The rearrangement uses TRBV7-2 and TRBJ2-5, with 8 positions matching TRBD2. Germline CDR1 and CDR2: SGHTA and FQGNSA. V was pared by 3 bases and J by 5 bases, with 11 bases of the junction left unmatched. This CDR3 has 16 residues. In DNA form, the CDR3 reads TGTGCCAGCAGCTTCTACGCAGCGGGAGTAGGGGAGACCCAGTACTTC. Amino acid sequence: CASSFYAAGVGETQYF.

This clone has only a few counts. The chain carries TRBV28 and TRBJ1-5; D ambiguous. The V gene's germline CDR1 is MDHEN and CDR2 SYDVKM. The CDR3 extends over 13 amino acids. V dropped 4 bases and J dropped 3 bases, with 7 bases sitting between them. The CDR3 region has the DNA TGTGCCAGCAGTTCGCAGTTCAATCAGCCCCAGCATTTT. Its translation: CASSSQFNQPQHF. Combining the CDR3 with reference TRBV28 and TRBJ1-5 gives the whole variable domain DVKVTQSSRYLVKRTGEKVFLECVQDMDHENMFWYRQDPGLGLRLIYFSYDVKMKEKGDIPEGYSVSREKKERFSLILESASTNQTSMYLCASSSQFNQPQHFGDGTRLSIL.

The CDR3 DNA sequence: TGTGCCAGCAGCTTAACCCGGGGCAATCAGCCCCAGCATTTT. As protein: CASSLTRGNQPQHF. The chain links TRBV28 to TRBJ1-5; no clear D gene. Trimming took off 6 bases at V and 2 bases at J, with 11 bases between the two ends. The CDR3 length is 14 residues. CDR1 is MDHEN and CDR2 is SYDVKM in the germline V gene.

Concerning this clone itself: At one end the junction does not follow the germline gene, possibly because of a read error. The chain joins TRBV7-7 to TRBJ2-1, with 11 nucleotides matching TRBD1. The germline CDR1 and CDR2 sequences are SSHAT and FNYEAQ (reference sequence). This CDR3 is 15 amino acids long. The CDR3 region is CASSFGTGGNNEQFF. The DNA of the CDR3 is TGTGCTAGCAGCTTCGGGACAGGGGGAAACAATGAGCAGTTCTTC.

The CDR3, as DNA: TGCGCCAGCACCCACAGGAGCGAGGGTTACAATGAGCAGTTCTTC. Protein sequence: CASTHRSEGYNEQFF. This chain joins TRBV4-1 and TRBJ2-1; TRBD1 or TRBD2 may be the D gene (5 bases each). The CDR3 is made up of 15 amino acids. CDR1 MGHRA and CDR2 YSYEKL come from the germline V gene. Between the trimmed V and J ends, which lost 7 bases and 4 bases, there was a span of 17 bases.